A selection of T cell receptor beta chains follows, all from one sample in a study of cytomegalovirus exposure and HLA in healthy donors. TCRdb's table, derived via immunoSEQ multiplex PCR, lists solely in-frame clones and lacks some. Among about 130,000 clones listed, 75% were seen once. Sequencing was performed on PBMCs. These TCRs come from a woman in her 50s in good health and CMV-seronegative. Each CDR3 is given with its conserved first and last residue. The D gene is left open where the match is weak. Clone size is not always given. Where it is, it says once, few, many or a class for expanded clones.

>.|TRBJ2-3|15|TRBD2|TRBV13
TGTGCCAGCAGCCGAACTAGCGGGAGCACAGATACGCAGTATTTT
CASSRTSGSTDTQYF
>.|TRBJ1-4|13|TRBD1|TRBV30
TGTGCCTCCAGGGACAGGGGTGTCGAAAAACTGTTTTTT
CASRDRGVEKLFF
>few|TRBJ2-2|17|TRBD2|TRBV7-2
TGTGCCAGCAGCCCCTCGGGGACTAGCAGGAACACCGGGGAGCTGTTTTTT
CASSPSGTSRNTGELFF
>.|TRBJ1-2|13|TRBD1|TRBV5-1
TGCGCCAGCAGACAGGACAGGAACTATGGCTACACCTTC
CASRQDRNYGYTF
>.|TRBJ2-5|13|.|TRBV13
TGTGCCAGCAGCTTCAGGGACCAAGAGACCCAGTACTTC
CASSFRDQETQYF
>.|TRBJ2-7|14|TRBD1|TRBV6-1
TGTGCCAGCAGGTTCGGGACAGGGGTCTACGAGCAGTACTTC
CASRFGTGVYEQYF
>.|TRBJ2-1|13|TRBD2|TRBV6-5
TGTGCCAGCAGACAAGGGACTATCAATGAGCAGTTCTTC
CASRQGTINEQFF
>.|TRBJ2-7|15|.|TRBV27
TGTGCCAGCAGGGATAGGGGGTACGCCGCCTACGAGCAGTACTTC
CASRDRGYAAYEQYF
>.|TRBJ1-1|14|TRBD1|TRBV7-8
TGTGCCAGCATCAAAGGACAGGGGAACACTGAAGCTTTCTTT
CASIKGQGNTEAFF
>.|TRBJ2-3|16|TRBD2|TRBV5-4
TGTGCCAGCAGCTTGGGGGGACTAGCGGGGCAAGATACGCAGTATTTT
CASSLGGLAGQDTQYF
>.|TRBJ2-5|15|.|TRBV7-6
TGTGCCAGCAGCTTAGGCCCGGCCAGGCTCGAGACCCAGTACTTC
CASSLGPARLETQYF
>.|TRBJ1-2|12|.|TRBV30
TGTGCCTGGAGAGTCCTCGGCGGGGGCTACACCTTC
CAWRVLGGGYTF
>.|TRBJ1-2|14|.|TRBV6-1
TGTGCCAGCAGTGAAGGGGCCTGGGGAGCTGGCTACACCTTC
CASSEGAWGAGYTF
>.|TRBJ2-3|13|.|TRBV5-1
TGCGCCAGTGGTGGAGGGTCAGGGGATACGCAGTATTTT
CASGGGSGDTQYF
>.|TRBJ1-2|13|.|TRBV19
TGTGCCAGTACCCCACAGGGAAACTATGGCTACACCTTC
CASTPQGNYGYTF
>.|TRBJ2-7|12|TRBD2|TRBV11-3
TGTGCCAGCAGCTTAGAAGCGGGGAAGCAGTACTTC
CASSLEAGKQYF
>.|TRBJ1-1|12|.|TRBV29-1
TGCAGCGTGCGAGGGTCGGTGACTGAAGCTTTCTTT
CSVRGSVTEAFF
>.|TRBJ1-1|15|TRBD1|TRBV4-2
TGTGCCAGCAGCACCATTGACAGGGCGGACACTGAAGCTTTCTTT
CASSTIDRADTEAFF
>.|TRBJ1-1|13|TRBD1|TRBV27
TGTGCCAGCGGAAAGGACAGGGACACTGAAGCTTTCTTT
CASGKDRDTEAFF
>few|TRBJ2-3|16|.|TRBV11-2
TGTGCCAGCAGCTTAGCTAGCGCGACTAGCACAGATACGCAGTATTTT
CASSLASATSTDTQYF
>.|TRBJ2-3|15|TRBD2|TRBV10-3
TGTGCCATCAGTGGTAGCGGGAGCGACACAGATACGCAGTATTTT
CAISGSGSDTDTQYF
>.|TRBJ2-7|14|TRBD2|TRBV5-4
TGTGCCAGCAGCTCCCGGGACTACTCCTACGAGCAGTACTTC
CASSSRDYSYEQYF
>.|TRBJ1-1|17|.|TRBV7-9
TGTGCCAGCAGCTTGGCCGGGGCAGGGGCTACGAACACTGAAGCTTTCTTT
CASSLAGAGATNTEAFF